The 18 T cell receptor beta chains below were found in one sample sequenced in a study of breast tumors, draining lymph nodes, adjacent tissues. TCRdb passed the multiplex PCR reads through MiXCR, listing each CDR3 protein once. This sample has 150,000 to 200,000 distinct CDR3 sequences, with 25% to 40% found just once. Axillary draining lymph nodes of breast cancer patients supplied the node samples. Sequencing used axillary lymph node tissue. The receptors come from a female donor with breast cancer. Some clones in this sample may be carry-over from other donors' samples.

V gene TRBV24-1 combines with J gene TRBJ1-2; weak D call: TRBD1 (6 bases). The length of the CDR3 is 14 residues. V lost 10 bases, J lost 2 bases, and 16 bases lay in between. Germline V gene data show CDR1 as KGHDR and CDR2 as SFDVKD. The CDR3 nucleotides are TGTGCCACAGCGCAGGGGAGAGGAAACTATGGCTACACCTTC. Residues: CATAQGRGNYGYTF.

This clonotype was observed a few times. V and J are TRBV6-2 or TRBV6-3 and TRBJ2-7; 9 positions match TRBD2. The germline CDR1 and CDR2 sequences are MNHEY and SVGEGT. CDR3 size: 17 residues. V shed 0 bases and J 7 bases; nucleotides not matched to a gene: 13. CDR3 DNA: TGTGCCAGCAGTTACTCGAAAAGCCAGCGGGGGGTCTGGGAGCAGTACTTC. This encodes CASSYSKSQRGVWEQYF.

V gene TRBV7-3 combines with J gene TRBJ1-1; 7 bases line up with TRBD1. Germline lookup yields CDR1 SGHTA and CDR2 FQGTGA. V was clipped by 5 bases and J by 5 bases; unmatched bases: 11. The CDR3 has 15 residues. The chain's CDR3 is CASSRQPGGWTEAFF. In DNA form, the CDR3 reads TGTGCCAGCAGCAGACAACCAGGGGGTTGGACTGAAGCTTTCTTT.

The J gene is TRBJ2-2, the V gene TRBV3-1; TRBD2 matches 14 bases. Germline CDR1 LGHDT, CDR2 YNNKEL (reference sequence). V was clipped by 5 bases and J by 6 bases; unmatched bases: 14. This CDR3 has 19 residues. CDR3 DNA: TGTGCCAGCAGCTCTGACAGGGGGCGACTAGCGGGAGGGTCCGGGGAGCTGTTTTTT. Translating it yields CASSSDRGRLAGGSGELFF.

The chain joins TRBV11-2 to TRBJ2-1; D is ambiguous. The CDR3 sequence is 13 residues long. Per germline, CDR1 SGHAT and CDR2 FQNNGV. Trimming stripped 3 bases from V and 7 bases from J, with 10 bases between. The CDR3, as DNA: TGTGCCAGCAGCTTCTCCAACGGAAATGAGCAGTTCTTC. Amino acids: CASSFSNGNEQFF.

This rearrangement joins TRBV9 to TRBJ1-2; 8 positions agree with TRBD1. After removal of 0 bases from V and 9 bases from J, the junction contained 10 bases not matched to a gene. The length of the CDR3 is 15 residues. CDR1 is SGDLS and CDR2 is YYNGEE in the germline V gene. This CDR3 is CASSVVPGGGECYTF. CDR3 coding DNA: TGTGCCAGCAGCGTAGTCCCAGGGGGCGGAGAGTGCTACACCTTC.

For this clonotype: A much larger clone lies one base from this, so it may be a read error. The chain carries TRBV9 and TRBJ2-1; no clear D. Germline CDR1 and CDR2: SGDLS and YYNGEE. There are 14 residues in the CDR3. Between the trimmed V and J ends, which lost 0 bases and 6 bases, there was a span of 10 bases. The CDR3: CASSVVGSSNEQFF. In DNA, the CDR3 is TGTGCCAGCAGCGTAGTGGGGTCAAGCAATGAGCAGTTCTTC.

This clonotype was seen many times. The rearrangement links TRBV12-3 or TRBV12-4 to TRBJ2-2; the match to TRBD1 covers 7 bases. The V gene end was trimmed by 6 bases and the J gene end by 4 bases; junction bases not matched to a gene: 8. The CDR3 extends over 15 amino acids. The CDR3 nucleotides read TGTGCCAGCAGCCCCCTCTGGGACAGCACCGGGGAGCTGTTTTTT. Amino acid sequence: CASSPLWDSTGELFF.

This rearrangement joins TRBV13 to TRBJ2-3; 7 bases are shared with TRBD1. V dropped 5 bases and J dropped 11; count of bases not matched to a gene: 16. The CDR3 loop spans 15 amino acids. In germline, CDR1 is PRHDT, CDR2 FYEKMQ (reference sequence). CDR3 sequence: CASSASRDSYNEQYF. As DNA, the CDR3 is TGTGCCAGCAGCGCGTCCCGGGACAGTTACAATGAGCAGTATTTT.

There are many counts of this clonotype. The genes are TRBV5-1 and TRBJ2-7; TRBD1 agrees at 7 bases. Germline CDR1 is SGHRS and CDR2 is YFSETQ. Trimming at V came to 4 bases and at J to 2 bases, leaving 6 bases not matched to a gene. The CDR3 runs to 14 residues. The CDR3 sequence: CASSIGQEPYEQYF. CDR3 nucleotides: TGCGCCAGCAGCATCGGACAGGAACCCTACGAGCAGTACTTC.

This clonotype has at least ten counts. The chain is built from TRBV29-1 and TRBJ1-5; TRBD1 might be the D (6 bases). V lost 0 bases and J 0 bases, leaving 9 bases between the germline ends. The CDR3 loop spans 15 amino acids. Per the germline V gene, CDR1 is SQVTM and CDR2 is ANQGSEA. This chain's CDR3 is CSVEEQGDSNQPQHF. Here the CDR3 DNA reads TGCAGCGTTGAAGAACAGGGCGATAGCAATCAGCCCCAGCATTTT.

This clonotype was recorded many times. The chain links TRBV7-9 to TRBJ1-2; D uncertain. V lost 1 base and J lost 3, with 12 bases in between. The CDR3 loop spans 15 amino acids. Per the germline V gene, CDR1 is SEHNR and CDR2 is FQNEAQ (reference sequence). As DNA, the CDR3 is TGTGCCAGCAGCTTAGTGGCCCCTACGGACTATGGCTACACCTTC. It translates to CASSLVAPTDYGYTF. The whole variable domain, filled in from reference TRBV7-9 and TRBJ1-2, reads DTGVSQNPRHKITKRGQNVTFRCDPISEHNRLYWYRQTLGQGPEFLTYFQNEAQLEKSRLLSDRFSAERPKGSFSTLEIQRTEQGDSAMYLCASSLVAPTDYGYTFGSGTRLTVV.

The sample holds many counts of this clonotype. This chain uses TRBV29-1 with TRBJ1-2, with D tentatively TRBD1 (5 bases). Germline assignment: CDR1 SQVTM and CDR2 ANQGSEA. V was shortened by 4 bases and J by 0 bases, with 12 bases between the two germline ends. This CDR3 contains 14 residues. CDR3 sequence reads: CSVVWPGTNYGYTF. CDR3 DNA: TGCAGCGTTGTCTGGCCAGGGACTAACTATGGCTACACCTTC.

This clonotype has ten or more counts. The rearrangement links TRBV12-3 or TRBV12-4 to TRBJ1-4; 7 positions match TRBD1. This CDR3 has 14 amino acids. V dropped 5 bases and J dropped 6; count of bases not matched to a gene: 6. DNA of the CDR3: TGTGCCAGCAGTCCCGACAGGGTTTATGAAAAACTGTTTTTT. This gives the protein CASSPDRVYEKLFF.

The sample holds one count of this clonotype. The J gene is TRBJ2-1, the V gene TRBV29-1; D perhaps matches TRBD1 (5 bases). The germline V and J ends were trimmed by 8 bases and 4 bases, with 9 bases remaining between them. This CDR3 is 11 amino acids long. Germline CDR1 and CDR2: SQVTM and ANQGSEA. For the CDR3, the DNA is TGCAGCTTGACAGATTACAATGAGCAGTTCTTC. It encodes CSLTDYNEQFF.

The chain is built from TRBV7-9 and TRBJ1-6; D not certain. V lost 8 bases, J lost 2 bases, and 16 bases lay in between. Germline V gene sequence: CDR1 SEHNR, CDR2 FQNEAQ (reference sequence). The CDR3 covers 16 residues. In DNA, the CDR3 is TGTGCCAGCGGCGGTAGCAGGACGGCCTATAATTCACCCCTCCACTTT. Amino acids: CASGGSRTAYNSPLHF.

This clonotype was counted ten times or more. In nucleotides, the CDR3 is TGTGCCAGTAGTATAGATCTGGAGCAGGGTAACTATGGCTACACCTTC. This translates into CASSIDLEQGNYGYTF. This rearrangement joins TRBV19 to TRBJ1-2; a weak D match, TRBD1 (5 bases). The CDR3 sequence is 16 residues long. Germline V gives CDR1 LNHDA, CDR2 SQIVND (reference sequence). The V and J ends lost 0 bases and 1 base respectively, with 12 bases between them.

This clonotype was detected many times. The chain carries TRBV14 and TRBJ2-7, with 9 nucleotides matching TRBD1. Losses at the gene ends were 1 base for V and 6 bases for J; bases not matched to a gene: 4. The CDR3 contains 14 residues. CDR1 is SGHDN, CDR2 FVKESK, per germline. The CDR3 DNA sequence: TGTGCCAGCAGCCAAGGGGACAGGGTAAGCGAGCAGTACTTC. Translation gives CASSQGDRVSEQYF.